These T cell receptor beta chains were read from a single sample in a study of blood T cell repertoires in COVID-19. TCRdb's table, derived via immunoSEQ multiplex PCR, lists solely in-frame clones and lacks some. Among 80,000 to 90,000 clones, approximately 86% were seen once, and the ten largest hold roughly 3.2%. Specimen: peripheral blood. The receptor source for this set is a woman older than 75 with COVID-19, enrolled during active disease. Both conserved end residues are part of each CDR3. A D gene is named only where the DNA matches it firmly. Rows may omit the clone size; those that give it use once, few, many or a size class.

TGTGCCAGCAGTGTAGGGCAGGGCGTTGGCTACACCTTC CASSVGQGVGYTF 13 TRBJ1-2 NA TRBV2 NA
TGCAGCGTTGAATCTTACTATGGCTACACCTTC CSVESYYGYTF 11 TRBJ1-2 NA TRBV29-1 NA
TGTGCCAGTAGTACGGGACTAGCGGGGGGAGATACGCAGTATTTT CASSTGLAGGDTQYF 15 TRBJ2-3 TRBD2 TRBV19 few
TGTGCCAGCGGGTACCTCAGGGGCGAAGAAAAACTGTTTTTT CASGYLRGEEKLFF 14 TRBJ1-4 NA TRBV6-5 NA
TGTGCCAGCAGTCGACGAGGGCAGTATAGCAATCAGCCCCAGCATTTT CASSRRGQYSNQPQHF 16 TRBJ1-5 NA TRBV21-1 few
TGTGCCAGCAGTGAACAGGGGGCAGATACGCAGTATTTT CASSEQGADTQYF 13 TRBJ2-3 TRBD1 TRBV6-1 NA
TGTGCCAGCAAAAGCATGGACAGGGCCTACGAGCAGTACTTC CASKSMDRAYEQYF 14 TRBJ2-7 TRBD1 TRBV28 NA
TGTGCCAGCAGCGTGGGACAGGGCTATGGCTACACCTTC CASSVGQGYGYTF 13 TRBJ1-2 TRBD1 TRBV9 NA
TGCGCCACCTCTCCGGCCGGGACTACCATGAAAGGGGAGCTGTTTTTT CATSPAGTTMKGELFF 16 TRBJ2-2 TRBD2 TRBV10-1 NA
TGTGCCAGCAGCCAGGGATCGGGAGCCAAAAACATTCAGTACTTC CASSQGSGAKNIQYF 15 TRBJ2-4 NA TRBV11-2 NA
TGTGCCAGCAGCCCGGTGATCAGGGGCCCCGGCACTGAAGCTTTCTTT CASSPVIRGPGTEAFF 16 TRBJ1-1 NA TRBV5-6 NA
TGTGCCACCAGCAGAGATAGGGGATCCTACGAGCAGTACTTC CATSRDRGSYEQYF 14 TRBJ2-7 NA TRBV15 NA
TGTGCCAGCAGCGTAAACTTTGAGGATACGCAGTATTTT CASSVNFEDTQYF 13 TRBJ2-3 NA TRBV9 NA
TGTGCCAGCAGGCCGGACAGGGGGAACTATGGCTACACCTTC CASRPDRGNYGYTF 14 TRBJ1-2 TRBD1 TRBV27 NA
TGTGCCAGCAGTGGGTGGACTAGCGGGGCGAACAATGAGCAGTTCTTC CASSGWTSGANNEQFF 16 TRBJ2-1 TRBD2 TRBV27 NA
TGTGCCAGCAGCCTCCAGAAGACCCAGTACTTC CASSLQKTQYF 11 TRBJ2-5 NA TRBV11-3 NA
TGTGCCAGCAGCTACCACGGGGATGGCTACACCTTC CASSYHGDGYTF 12 TRBJ1-2 NA TRBV12-3/TRBV12-4 NA
TGTGCCAGCAGCCCCAGGACAGGGGGGGATGGGGCCAACGTCCTGACTTTC CASSPRTGGDGANVLTF 17 TRBJ2-6 TRBD1 TRBV11-3 NA
TGTGCCAGCAGCCCAGTGCAGTTTAATTCACCCCTCCACTTT CASSPVQFNSPLHF 14 TRBJ1-6 NA TRBV9 NA
TGCGCCAGCGGGGGGACAGGGGGCTGGGAAAAACTGTTTTTT CASGGTGGWEKLFF 14 TRBJ1-4 TRBD1 TRBV4-1 NA
TGTGCCAGCAGCCCCGGGGATAATTCACCCCTCCACTTT CASSPGDNSPLHF 13 TRBJ1-6 NA TRBV3-1/TRBV3-2 NA
TGCGCCAGCAGCTCAGGAGGCTCACGGCAGTTCAACGAGCAGTACTTC CASSSGGSRQFNEQYF 16 TRBJ2-7 NA TRBV5-1 NA
TGCGCCAGCAGCTTAGGGGGCCCTGAAAAACTGTTTTTT CASSLGGPEKLFF 13 TRBJ1-4 TRBD1 TRBV5-1 NA
TGCGCCAGCAAAATGGAGGGGGCCCTGCCACCCCTCCACTTT CASKMEGALPPLHF 14 TRBJ1-6 TRBD1 TRBV5-1 NA
TGTGCCAGAAATAAAGGGGTGGACACTGAAGCTTTCTTT CARNKGVDTEAFF 13 TRBJ1-1 NA TRBV2 NA
TGTGCCAGCAGCTTAGGGTTCGGACTAGCCACAGATACGCAGTATTTT CASSLGFGLATDTQYF 16 TRBJ2-3 TRBD2 TRBV7-9 NA